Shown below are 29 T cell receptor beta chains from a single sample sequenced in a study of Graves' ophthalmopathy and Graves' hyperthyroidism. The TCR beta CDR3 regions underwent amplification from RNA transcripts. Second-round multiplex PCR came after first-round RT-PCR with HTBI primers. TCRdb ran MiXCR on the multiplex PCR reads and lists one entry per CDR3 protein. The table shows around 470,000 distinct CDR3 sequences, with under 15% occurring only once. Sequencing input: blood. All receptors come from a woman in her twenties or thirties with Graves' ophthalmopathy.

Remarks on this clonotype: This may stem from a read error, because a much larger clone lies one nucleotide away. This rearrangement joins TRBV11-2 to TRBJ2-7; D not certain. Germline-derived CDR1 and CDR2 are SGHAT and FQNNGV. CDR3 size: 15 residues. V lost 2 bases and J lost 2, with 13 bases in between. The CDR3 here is CASSLINFSPYEQYF. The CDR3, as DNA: TGTGCCAGCAGCTTAATCAACTTCTCCCCCTACGAGCAGTACTTC.

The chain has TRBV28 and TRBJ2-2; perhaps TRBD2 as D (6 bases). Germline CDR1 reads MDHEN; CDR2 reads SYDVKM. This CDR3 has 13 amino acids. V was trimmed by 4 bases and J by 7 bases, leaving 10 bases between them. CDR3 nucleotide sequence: TGTGCCAGCAGTTCGGGAGTAGTCGGGGAGCTGTTTTTT. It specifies CASSSGVVGELFF.

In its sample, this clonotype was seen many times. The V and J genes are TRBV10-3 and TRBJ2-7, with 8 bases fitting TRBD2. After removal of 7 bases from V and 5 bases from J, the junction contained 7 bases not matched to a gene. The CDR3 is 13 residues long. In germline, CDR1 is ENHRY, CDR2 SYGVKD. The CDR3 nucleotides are TGTGCCATCAAAACCGGGACTAGTGACGAGCAGTACTTC. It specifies CAIKTGTSDEQYF.

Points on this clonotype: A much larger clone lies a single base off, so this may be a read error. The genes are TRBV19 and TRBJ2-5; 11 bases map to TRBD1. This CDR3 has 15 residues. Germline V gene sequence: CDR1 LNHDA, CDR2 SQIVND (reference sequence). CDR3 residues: CASSTRGQGEETKYF. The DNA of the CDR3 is TGTGCCAGTAGTACCAGGGGACAGGGGGAAGAGACCAAGTACTTC. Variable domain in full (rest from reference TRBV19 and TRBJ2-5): DGGITQSPKYLFRKEGQNVTLSCEQNLNHDAMYWYRQDPGQGLRLIYYSQIVNDFQKGDIAEGYSVSREKKESFPLTVTSAQKNPTAFYLCASSTRGQGEETKYFGPGTRLLVL.

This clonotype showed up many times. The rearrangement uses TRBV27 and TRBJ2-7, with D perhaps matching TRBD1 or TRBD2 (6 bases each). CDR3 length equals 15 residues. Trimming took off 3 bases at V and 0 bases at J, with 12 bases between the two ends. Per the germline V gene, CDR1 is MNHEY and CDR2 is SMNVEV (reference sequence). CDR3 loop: CASSFGGGSSYEQYF. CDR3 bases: TGTGCCAGCAGTTTTGGAGGGGGGAGCTCCTACGAGCAGTACTTC.

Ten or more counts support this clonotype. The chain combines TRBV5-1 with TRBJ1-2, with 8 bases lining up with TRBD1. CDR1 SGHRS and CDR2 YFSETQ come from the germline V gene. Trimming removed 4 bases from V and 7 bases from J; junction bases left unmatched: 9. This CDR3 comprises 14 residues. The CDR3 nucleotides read TGCGCCAGCAGCCCATACGGACAGGGAGTTGGCTACACCTTC. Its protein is CASSPYGQGVGYTF.

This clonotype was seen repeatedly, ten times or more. CDR3 loop: CAWSRQSNTEAFF. CDR3 sequence (DNA): TGTGCCTGGAGTCGACAGTCGAACACTGAAGCTTTCTTT. The chain joins TRBV30 to TRBJ1-1, with D possibly TRBD1 on 5 matching bases. This CDR3 is 13 amino acids long. Germline-derived CDR1 and CDR2 are GTSNPN and SVGIG (reference sequence). V dropped 2 bases and J dropped 1 base, with 8 bases sitting between them.

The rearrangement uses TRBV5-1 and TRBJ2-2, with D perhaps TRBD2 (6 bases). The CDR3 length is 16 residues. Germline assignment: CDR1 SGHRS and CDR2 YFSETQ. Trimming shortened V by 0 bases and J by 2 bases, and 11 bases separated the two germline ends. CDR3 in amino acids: CASSLGLARNTGELFF. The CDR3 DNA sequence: TGCGCCAGCAGCTTGGGGCTAGCGCGAAACACCGGGGAGCTGTTTTTT.

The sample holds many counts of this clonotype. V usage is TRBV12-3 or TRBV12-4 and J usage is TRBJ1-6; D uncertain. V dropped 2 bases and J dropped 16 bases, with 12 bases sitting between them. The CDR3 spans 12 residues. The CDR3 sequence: CASSLTGGRLHF. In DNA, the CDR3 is TGTGCCAGCAGTTTAACTGGCGGTCGACTCCACTTT.

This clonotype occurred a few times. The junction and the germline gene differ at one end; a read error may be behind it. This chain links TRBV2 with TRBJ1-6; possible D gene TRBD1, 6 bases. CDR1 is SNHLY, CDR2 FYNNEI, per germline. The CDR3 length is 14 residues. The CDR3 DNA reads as TGTGCCAGCAGCTATGGACAGACTAATTCACACCTCCACTTT. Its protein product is CASSYGQTNSHLHF.

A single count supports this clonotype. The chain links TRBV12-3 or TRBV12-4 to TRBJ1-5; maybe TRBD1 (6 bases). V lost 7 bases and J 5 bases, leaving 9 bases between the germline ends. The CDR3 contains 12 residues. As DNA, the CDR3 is TGTGCCAGCAAAGGGGGGGATCAGCCCCAGCATTTT. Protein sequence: CASKGGDQPQHF.

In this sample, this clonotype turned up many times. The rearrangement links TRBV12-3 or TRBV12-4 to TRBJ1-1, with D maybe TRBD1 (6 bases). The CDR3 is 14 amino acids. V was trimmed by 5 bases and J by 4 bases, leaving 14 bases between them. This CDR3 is CASSPQGLGTEAFF. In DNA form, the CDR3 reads TGTGCCAGCAGTCCCCAGGGGTTGGGCACTGAAGCTTTCTTT.

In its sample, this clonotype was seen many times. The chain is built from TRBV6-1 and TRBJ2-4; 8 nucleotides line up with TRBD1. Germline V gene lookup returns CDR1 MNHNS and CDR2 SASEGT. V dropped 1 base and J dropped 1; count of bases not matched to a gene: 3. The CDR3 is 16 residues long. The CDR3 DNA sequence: TGTGCCAGCAGTGAAGTGGACAGGGCCGCCAAAAACATTCAGTACTTC. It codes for CASSEVDRAAKNIQYF.

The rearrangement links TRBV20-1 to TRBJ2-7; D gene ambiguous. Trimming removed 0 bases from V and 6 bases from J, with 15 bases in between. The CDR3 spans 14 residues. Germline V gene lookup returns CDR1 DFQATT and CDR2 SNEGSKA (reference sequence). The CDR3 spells CSARDPRADGEQYF. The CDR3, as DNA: TGCAGTGCTAGAGACCCCCGCGCGGACGGCGAGCAGTACTTC.

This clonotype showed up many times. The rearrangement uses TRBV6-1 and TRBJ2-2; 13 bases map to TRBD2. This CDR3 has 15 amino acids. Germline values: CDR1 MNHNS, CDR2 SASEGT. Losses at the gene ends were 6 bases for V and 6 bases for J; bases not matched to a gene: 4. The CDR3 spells CASRRTSGSAGELFF. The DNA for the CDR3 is TGTGCCAGCAGGAGGACTAGCGGGAGCGCCGGGGAGCTGTTTTTT.

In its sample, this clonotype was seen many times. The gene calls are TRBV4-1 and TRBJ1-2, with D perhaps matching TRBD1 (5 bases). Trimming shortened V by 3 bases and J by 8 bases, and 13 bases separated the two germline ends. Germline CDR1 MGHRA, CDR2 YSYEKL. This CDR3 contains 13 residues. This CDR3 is CASSHPGTGGYTF. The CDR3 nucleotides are TGCGCCAGCAGCCATCCCGGGACGGGAGGCTACACCTTC.

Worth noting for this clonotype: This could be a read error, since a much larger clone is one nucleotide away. CDR3 protein: CAWSVFAGELFF. In nucleotides, the CDR3 is TGTGCCTGGAGTGTATTTGCCGGGGAGCTGTTTTTT. The V call is TRBV30, the J call TRBJ2-2, with D unresolved. The CDR3 is 12 residues long. Germline V gene sequence: CDR1 GTSNPN, CDR2 SVGIG (reference sequence). Trimming removed 0 bases from V and 6 bases from J, with 5 bases in between. The full variable domain, in which reference TRBV30 and TRBJ2-2 provide the parts outside the CDR3, is SQTIHQWPATLVQPVGSPLSLECTVEGTSNPNLYWYRQAAGRGLQLLFYSVGIGQISSEVPQNLSASRPQDRQFILSSKKLLLSDSGFYLCAWSVFAGELFFGEGSRLTVL.

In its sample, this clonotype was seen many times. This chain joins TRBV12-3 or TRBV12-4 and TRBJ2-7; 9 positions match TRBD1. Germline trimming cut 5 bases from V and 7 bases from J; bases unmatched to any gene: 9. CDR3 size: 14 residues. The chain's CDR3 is CASSPGQGLREQYF. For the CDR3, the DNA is TGTGCCAGCAGTCCGGGACAGGGACTTCGTGAGCAGTACTTC.

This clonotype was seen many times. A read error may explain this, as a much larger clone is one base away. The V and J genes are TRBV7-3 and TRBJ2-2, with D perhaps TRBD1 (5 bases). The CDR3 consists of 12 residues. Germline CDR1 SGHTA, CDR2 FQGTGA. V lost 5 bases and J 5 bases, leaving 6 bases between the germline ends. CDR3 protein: CASSKGTGELFF. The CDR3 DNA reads TGTGCCAGCAGCAAGGGGACCGGGGAGCTGTTTTTT.

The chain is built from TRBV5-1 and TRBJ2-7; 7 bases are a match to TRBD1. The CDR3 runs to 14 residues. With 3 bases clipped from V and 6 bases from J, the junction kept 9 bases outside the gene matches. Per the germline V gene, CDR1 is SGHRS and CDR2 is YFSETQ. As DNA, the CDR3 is TGCGCCAGCAGCTCCGGGACAGATCTCGGCGAGCAGTACTTC. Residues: CASSSGTDLGEQYF.

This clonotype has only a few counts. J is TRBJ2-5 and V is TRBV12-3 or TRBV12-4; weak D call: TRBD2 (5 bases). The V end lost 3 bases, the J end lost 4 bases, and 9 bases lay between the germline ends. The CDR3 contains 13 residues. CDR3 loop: CASSLGAPETQYF. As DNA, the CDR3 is TGTGCCAGCAGTTTGGGAGCCCCAGAGACCCAGTACTTC.

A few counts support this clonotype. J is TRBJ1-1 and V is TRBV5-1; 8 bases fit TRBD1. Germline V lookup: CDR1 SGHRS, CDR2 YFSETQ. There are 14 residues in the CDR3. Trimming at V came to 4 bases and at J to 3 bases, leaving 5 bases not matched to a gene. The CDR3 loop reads CASSQYRGDTEAFF. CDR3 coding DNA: TGCGCCAGCAGCCAGTACAGGGGGGACACTGAAGCTTTCTTT.

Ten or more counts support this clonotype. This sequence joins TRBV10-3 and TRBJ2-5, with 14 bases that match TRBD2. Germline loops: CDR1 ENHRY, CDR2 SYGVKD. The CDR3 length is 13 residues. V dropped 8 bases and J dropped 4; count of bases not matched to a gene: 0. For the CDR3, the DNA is TGTGCCATCGGACTAGCGGGGGGAGAGACCCAGTACTTC. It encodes CAIGLAGGETQYF.

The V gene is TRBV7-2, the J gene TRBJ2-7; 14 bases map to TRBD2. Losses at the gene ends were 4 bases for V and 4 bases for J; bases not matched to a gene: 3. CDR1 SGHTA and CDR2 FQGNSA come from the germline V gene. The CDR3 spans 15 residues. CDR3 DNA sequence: TGTGCCAGCAGCTCGGGACTAGCGGGAGAGTACGAGCAGTACTTC. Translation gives CASSSGLAGEYEQYF.

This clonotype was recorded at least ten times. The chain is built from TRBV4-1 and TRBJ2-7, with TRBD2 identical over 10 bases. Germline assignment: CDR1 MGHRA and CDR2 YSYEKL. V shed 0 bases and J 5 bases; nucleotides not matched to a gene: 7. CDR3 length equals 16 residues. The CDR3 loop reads CASSQDRSLAGDEQYF. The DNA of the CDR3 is TGCGCCAGCAGCCAAGATCGTAGTCTAGCGGGAGACGAGCAGTACTTC.

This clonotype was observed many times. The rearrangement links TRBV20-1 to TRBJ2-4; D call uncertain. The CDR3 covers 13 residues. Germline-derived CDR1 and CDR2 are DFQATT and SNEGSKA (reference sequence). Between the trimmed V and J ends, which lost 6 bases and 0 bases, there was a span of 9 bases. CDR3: CSAQDVAKNIQYF. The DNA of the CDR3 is TGCAGTGCCCAGGACGTAGCCAAAAACATTCAGTACTTC.

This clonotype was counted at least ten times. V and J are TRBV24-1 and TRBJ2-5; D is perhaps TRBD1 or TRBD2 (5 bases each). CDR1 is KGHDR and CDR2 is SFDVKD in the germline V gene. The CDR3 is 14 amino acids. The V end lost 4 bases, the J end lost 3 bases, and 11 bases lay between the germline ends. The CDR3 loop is CATSELGTEETQYF. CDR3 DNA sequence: TGTGCCACCAGTGAACTCGGGACGGAAGAGACCCAGTACTTC.

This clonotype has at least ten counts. CDR3 nucleotide sequence: TGTGCCAGCAGTTCCCCTCTAGAGACCCAGTACTTC. It specifies CASSSPLETQYF. The chain is built from TRBV28 and TRBJ2-5; the D is unclear. Deletions cut 4 bases from V and 4 bases from J, with 7 bases between. This CDR3 spans 12 amino acids. Germline V gene sequence: CDR1 MDHEN, CDR2 SYDVKM. Supplemented by reference TRBV28 and TRBJ2-5, the full variable domain reads DVKVTQSSRYLVKRTGEKVFLECVQDMDHENMFWYRQDPGLGLRLIYFSYDVKMKEKGDIPEGYSVSREKKERFSLILESASTNQTSMYLCASSSPLETQYFGPGTRLLVL.

The CDR3 sequence: CASSDHPGHSYNSPLHF. The DNA of the CDR3 is TGTGCCAGCAGTGATCATCCAGGCCACTCCTATAATTCACCCCTCCACTTT. The chain combines TRBV6-1 with TRBJ1-6; D ambiguous. V was trimmed by 3 bases and J by 0 bases, leaving 12 bases between them. The germline CDR1 and CDR2 sequences are MNHNS and SASEGT. The CDR3 is made up of 17 amino acids.